Listed below are T cell receptor beta chains from one sample, sequenced in a study of PD-1 blockade in classical Hodgkin lymphoma. Profiling relied on immunoSEQ multiplex PCR, and the TCRdb table lists in-frame clones only, not all of them. The sample shows 80,000 to 100,000 clones, 75% to 85% of them seen only once. Sequences were derived from peripheral blood mononuclear cells (PBMCs), sampled before the second cycle of nivolumab. Receptors were obtained from a human donor with classical Hodgkin lymphoma. CDR3s include the opening cysteine and the closing phenylalanine or tryptophan. D genes are given only for firm matches.

d_call j_call cdr3_length v_call cdr3_aa cdr3_nt
TRBD1 TRBJ1-5 14 TRBV2 CASSGTGGDQPQHF TGTGCCAGCAGCGGGACAGGGGGCGATCAGCCCCAGCATTTT
TRBD2 TRBJ2-1 15 TRBV19 CASEVGGRAKNEQFF TGTGCCAGTGAGGTTGGCGGGAGGGCCAAGAATGAGCAGTTCTTC
. TRBJ2-2 16 TRBV5-6 CASSRRQAPATGELFF TGTGCCAGCAGCAGAAGACAGGCCCCGGCCACCGGGGAGCTGTTTTTT
. TRBJ1-1 18 TRBV5-6 CASSLPRRFTGLNTEAFF TGTGCCAGCAGCTTGCCCCGCAGATTTACAGGGCTGAACACTGAAGCTTTCTTT
. TRBJ1-2 12 TRBV28 CASGGPVRGYTF TGTGCCAGCGGTGGGCCGGTTCGCGGCTACACCTTC
. TRBJ1-4 12 TRBV2 CASTRTGEKLFF TGTGCCAGCACCCGAACAGGGGAAAAACTGTTTTTT
TRBD1 TRBJ2-7 14 TRBV5-8 CASSPRDSLYEQYF TGTGCCAGCAGCCCCCGGGACAGCCTCTACGAGCAGTACTTC
. TRBJ2-7 14 TRBV11-2 CASRPYADTYEQYF TGTGCCAGCAGACCCTATGCGGACACCTACGAGCAGTACTTC
TRBD2 TRBJ2-1 14 TRBV5-1 CASSSPGLAGVEFF TGCGCCAGCAGCTCGCCGGGACTAGCGGGAGTTGAGTTCTTC
TRBD2 TRBJ2-5 15 TRBV5-1 CASSLPSGTEETQYF TGCGCCAGCAGCTTGCCTAGCGGAACAGAGGAGACCCAGTACTTC
TRBD1 TRBJ1-1 12 TRBV29-1 CSVWDRSTEAFF TGCAGCGTGTGGGACAGAAGTACTGAAGCTTTCTTT
. TRBJ1-2 11 TRBV6-1 CASTHNYGYTF TGTGCCAGCACTCATAACTATGGCTACACCTTC
. TRBJ2-1 15 TRBV4-1 CASSQDEAGLNEQFF TGCGCCAGCAGCCAAGATGAGGCAGGGCTTAATGAGCAGTTCTTC
. TRBJ2-7 13 TRBV5-1 CASSPIQGYEQYF TGCGCCAGCAGCCCCATCCAGGGTTACGAGCAGTACTTC
TRBD2 TRBJ2-1 13 TRBV19 CATFSGRDNEQFF TGTGCCACCTTCAGCGGGAGGGACAATGAGCAGTTCTTC
. TRBJ1-4 14 TRBV28 CASSLGGPNEKLFF TGTGCCAGCAGTTTAGGGGGCCCTAATGAAAAACTGTTTTTT